The 31 T cell receptor beta chains below come from one sample, sequenced in a study of cytomegalovirus exposure and HLA in healthy donors. The protocol was immunoSEQ multiplex PCR, while the TCRdb copy is restricted to in-frame clones and leaves out a portion. This repertoire shows 120,000 or so clones, nearly 90% found once; its top ten account for 0.95% to 1.3%. Sequenced material: PBMCs. The receptors shown here come from a woman aged 18-29 years in good health and CMV-seronegative.

This chain uses TRBV27 with TRBJ2-2; 9 bases agree with TRBD2. This CDR3 has 17 residues. The germline gives CDR1 MNHEY, CDR2 SMNVEV (reference sequence). The V segment lost 2 bases and the J segment 6 bases; nucleotides outside the gene matches: 10. CDR3 in DNA: TGTGCCAGCAGTTTAACAGCGGGGGGCCTTATTTCCGGGGAGCTGTTTTTT. It specifies CASSLTAGGLISGELFF.

This rearrangement joins TRBV6-5 to TRBJ2-5; D is unclear. This CDR3 is 12 amino acids long. Trimming shortened V by 7 bases and J by 3 bases, and 9 bases separated the two germline ends. CDR1 and CDR2 (germline): MNHEY, SVGAGI. Written as DNA, the CDR3 is TGTGCCAGCAATAGAGGTGAAGAGACCCAGTACTTC. Amino acids: CASNRGEETQYF.

This chain connects TRBV6-1 to TRBJ2-4; D is possibly TRBD1 (6 bases). The CDR3 extends over 17 amino acids. Looked up from germline, CDR1 is MNHNS and CDR2 is SASEGT. V lost 1 base and J lost 1, with 14 bases in between. CDR3 residues: CASSEDRTAAAKNIQYF. The CDR3 region has the DNA TGTGCCAGCAGTGAAGACAGGACAGCCGCGGCCAAAAACATTCAGTACTTC.

The chain is built from TRBV5-4 and TRBJ2-7, with 9 bases fitting TRBD2. After removal of 4 bases from V and 1 base from J, the junction contained 9 bases not matched to a gene. The CDR3 consists of 16 residues. Germline-derived CDR1 and CDR2 are SGHNT and YYREEE (reference sequence). The CDR3 loop is CASSRYLAGKSYEQYV. For the CDR3, the DNA is TGTGCCAGCAGCCGTTACCTAGCGGGGAAATCCTACGAGCAGTACGTC.

The V and J genes are TRBV5-4 and TRBJ2-1; 9 positions match TRBD1. This CDR3 contains 16 residues. Looked up from germline, CDR1 is SGHNT and CDR2 is YYREEE (reference sequence). The V segment lost 3 bases and the J segment 5 bases; nucleotides outside the gene matches: 9. CDR3 coding DNA: TGTGCCAGCAGCTCCGCCCGGGACAGGGCCCACAATGAGCAGTTCTTC. Its translation: CASSSARDRAHNEQFF.

The gene calls are TRBV13 and TRBJ2-1, with 12 bases fitting TRBD2. CDR3 size: 19 residues. The trim removed 5 bases at V and 9 bases at J, leaving 20 bases unmatched. Germline V gene lookup returns CDR1 PRHDT and CDR2 FYEKMQ (reference sequence). The chain's CDR3 is CASSESPSGGVGNELEQFF. The CDR3 DNA sequence: TGTGCCAGCAGCGAATCGCCTAGCGGGGGGGTAGGTAATGAGCTTGAGCAGTTCTTC.

This chain uses TRBV6-1 with TRBJ1-5; tentative D call: TRBD1 (6 bases). Trimming stripped 6 bases from V and 0 bases from J, with 12 bases between. The CDR3 loop spans 15 amino acids. The germline gives CDR1 MNHNS, CDR2 SASEGT. This chain's CDR3 is CASRAGTNSNQPQHF. The CDR3 nucleotides read TGTGCCAGCAGAGCCGGGACAAATAGCAATCAGCCCCAGCATTTT.

The gene calls are TRBV4-3 and TRBJ2-1; D not certain. This CDR3 has 13 residues. V gave up 0 bases and J gave up 4 bases, with 4 bases separating them. Germline CDR1 is LGHNA and CDR2 is YSLEER. DNA for the CDR3: TGCGCCAGCAGCCAAGATATGTACAATGAGCAGTTCTTC. Its protein product is CASSQDMYNEQFF.

This chain uses TRBV27 with TRBJ2-3; the match to TRBD1 covers 11 bases. CDR3 length: 15 amino acids. Per germline, CDR1 MNHEY and CDR2 SMNVEV (reference sequence). Unmatched junction bases numbered 5, after V lost 5 bases and J lost 4 bases. In nucleotides, the CDR3 is TGTGCCAGCAGTCCACCGGGACAGGGGGCAGATACGCAGTATTTT. Translation: CASSPPGQGADTQYF.

This chain uses TRBV5-1 with TRBJ1-2; D ambiguous. The germline V gene encodes CDR1 SGHRS and CDR2 YFSETQ. Trimming shortened V by 2 bases and J by 5 bases, and 10 bases separated the two germline ends. The CDR3 consists of 13 residues. CDR3 bases: TGCGCCAGCAGCTTCTTGGCATCGTATGGCTACACCTTC. This encodes CASSFLASYGYTF.

This clone was counted a few times. The chain links TRBV13 to TRBJ2-3, with 13 bases matching TRBD2. Germline V CDR1 and CDR2: PRHDT, FYEKMQ (reference sequence). This CDR3 has 18 residues. After removal of 4 bases from V and 4 bases from J, the junction contained 11 bases not matched to a gene. CDR3 amino acids: CASSSGVWGLAGPDTQYF. As DNA, the CDR3 is TGTGCCAGCAGCTCGGGAGTGTGGGGACTAGCGGGACCAGATACGCAGTATTTT.

J is TRBJ2-3 and V is TRBV6-5; 8 bases align to TRBD2. The J segment lost 2 bases and the V segment lost 6 bases, leaving 7 bases of the junction unmatched. The CDR3 is made up of 15 amino acids. The germline V gene has CDR1 MNHEY and CDR2 SVGAGI. CDR3 sequence (DNA): TGTGCCAGCAGCACGATGACTAGCGTCACAGATACGCAGTATTTT. It specifies CASSTMTSVTDTQYF.

J is TRBJ2-3 and V is TRBV2, with a weak D call TRBD2 (5 bases). Trimming shortened V by 6 bases and J by 4 bases, and 11 bases separated the two germline ends. The germline gives CDR1 SNHLY, CDR2 FYNNEI. The CDR3 consists of 13 residues. The DNA for the CDR3 is TGTGCCAGCAGCCGCAGGACTTCAGATACGCAGTATTTT. It codes for CASSRRTSDTQYF.

In this sample, this clone turned up a few times. V usage is TRBV2 and J usage is TRBJ2-7; D might be TRBD1 (6 bases). Germline V CDR1 and CDR2: SNHLY, FYNNEI. The V end was cut by 5 bases, the J end by 3 bases, with 11 bases between. This CDR3 has 13 amino acids. The chain's CDR3 is CASSTTGFYEQYF. The CDR3 DNA is TGTGCCAGCAGTACTACAGGGTTCTACGAGCAGTACTTC.

The chain joins TRBV6-5 to TRBJ1-4; 9 bases fit TRBD1. V shed 6 bases, J shed 7 bases, and the junction held 6 bases outside the gene matches. This CDR3 has 14 residues. Germline CDR1 reads MNHEY; CDR2 reads SVGAGI. The DNA for the CDR3 is TGTGCCAGCAGCCTACAGGGGGCAGGTGAAAAACTGTTTTTT. It codes for CASSLQGAGEKLFF.

The rearrangement uses TRBV27 and TRBJ2-3; D not certain. The CDR3 is made up of 14 amino acids. Looked up from germline, CDR1 is MNHEY and CDR2 is SMNVEV (reference sequence). The V gene lost 3 bases and the J gene lost 0 bases, with 7 bases spanning the gap. The CDR3, as DNA: TGTGCCAGCAGTTTGACTTCTAGCACAGATACGCAGTATTTT. Its protein is CASSLTSSTDTQYF.

The V call is TRBV7-9, the J call TRBJ2-1; D is possibly TRBD1 (6 bases). The V end was cut by 0 bases, the J end by 10 bases, with 16 bases between. The CDR3 sequence is 15 residues long. Germline loops: CDR1 SEHNR, CDR2 FQNEAQ (reference sequence). CDR3 coding DNA: TGTGCCAGCAGCTTAGCCACAATTGAGGACAGCGAGCAGTTCTTC. Its translation is CASSLATIEDSEQFF.

The V gene is TRBV5-8, the J gene TRBJ2-7; D is unclear. Trimming stripped 4 bases from V and 1 base from J, with 6 bases between. Germline CDR1 and CDR2: SGHTS and YDEGEE. The CDR3 is 12 amino acids. For the CDR3, the DNA is TGTGCCAGCAGCCTCAGTTCCTACGAGCAGTACTTC. This encodes CASSLSSYEQYF.

The chain is built from TRBV28 and TRBJ2-1, with 10 bases aligning to TRBD2. Germline V CDR1 and CDR2: MDHEN, SYDVKM. After removal of 3 bases from V and 8 bases from J, the junction contained 7 bases not matched to a gene. CDR3 length equals 15 residues. Here the CDR3 reads CASSFVLAGPDEQFF. The DNA of the CDR3 is TGTGCCAGCAGTTTTGTACTAGCGGGACCCGATGAGCAGTTCTTC.

This chain connects TRBV28 to TRBJ2-6, with a tentative D call TRBD2 (7 bases). Germline V gives CDR1 MDHEN, CDR2 SYDVKM. The CDR3 spans 15 residues. With 6 bases removed from V and 4 bases from J, the gap between germline ends came to 13 bases. CDR3 loop: CASSGGTTGANVLTF. The CDR3 DNA reads as TGTGCCAGCAGCGGGGGGACAACCGGGGCCAACGTCCTGACTTTC.

The chain joins TRBV27 to TRBJ2-7, with 10 bases that match TRBD1. CDR3 size: 15 residues. V shed 7 bases, J shed 1 base, and the junction held 7 bases outside the gene matches. Germline CDR1 is MNHEY and CDR2 is SMNVEV (reference sequence). The chain's CDR3 is CASNSLGQGSYEQYF. Here the CDR3 DNA reads TGTGCCAGCAATTCTCTGGGACAGGGGTCCTACGAGCAGTACTTC.

The chain links TRBV19 to TRBJ2-1; maybe TRBD2 (6 bases). The CDR3 totals 13 residues. Germline lookup yields CDR1 LNHDA and CDR2 SQIVND (reference sequence). With 9 bases removed from V and 0 bases from J, the gap between germline ends came to 9 bases. This CDR3 reads CASIADSYNEQFF. CDR3 DNA: TGTGCCAGCATAGCGGACTCCTACAATGAGCAGTTCTTC.

This clone has a handful of counts. The V and J genes are TRBV15 and TRBJ1-2; D unresolved. This CDR3 is built from 15 residues. Per germline, CDR1 LNHNV and CDR2 YYDKDF (reference sequence). Trimming left V 1 base short and J 4 bases short, with 13 bases between. This chain's CDR3 is CATSRVIESLYGYTF. For the CDR3, the DNA is TGTGCCACCAGCAGAGTGATTGAGAGCCTCTATGGCTACACCTTC.

This chain joins TRBV5-6 and TRBJ1-3; no firm D call. V lost 2 bases and J 4 bases, leaving 19 bases between the germline ends. Germline lookup yields CDR1 SGHDT and CDR2 YYEEEE. This CDR3 has 17 residues. CDR3 residues: CASSLSPGSEAGNTIYF. CDR3 coding DNA: TGTGCCAGCAGCTTAAGTCCCGGATCAGAGGCCGGAAACACCATATATTTT.

V gene TRBV5-8 combines with J gene TRBJ2-7, with 9 bases matching TRBD1. V gave up 5 bases and J gave up 6 bases; unmatched junction bases: 9. This CDR3 contains 14 residues. CDR1 and CDR2 from the germline V gene are SGHTS and YDEGEE. The CDR3 nucleotides are TGTGCCAGCAGGAAGGGACAGGGAATACGCGAGCAGTACTTC. It yields the protein CASRKGQGIREQYF.

The rearrangement uses TRBV15 and TRBJ2-3, with 12 bases that match TRBD1. Germline CDR1 LNHNV, CDR2 YYDKDF (reference sequence). The V gene end was trimmed by 7 bases and the J gene end by 5 bases; junction bases not matched to a gene: 10. The CDR3 runs 16 residues. This chain's CDR3 is CATTTGDRGRGDTQYF. In nucleotides, the CDR3 is TGTGCCACCACTACGGGGGACAGGGGGCGAGGAGATACGCAGTATTTT.

J is TRBJ1-2 and V is TRBV5-1; 7 bases line up with TRBD1. Germline CDR1 is SGHRS and CDR2 is YFSETQ. The CDR3 loop spans 16 amino acids. The V and J ends lost 0 bases and 5 bases, in that order; junction bases with no gene match: 10. In DNA, the CDR3 is TGCGCCAGCAGCTTGGTACCTCTTCCAGGGGGGTATGGCTACACCTTC. This codes for CASSLVPLPGGYGYTF.

The chain has TRBV2 and TRBJ2-7, with TRBD1 as a possible D gene (7 bases). The CDR3 spans 15 residues. Germline V gene sequence: CDR1 SNHLY, CDR2 FYNNEI. V was clipped by 6 bases and J by 3 bases, with 18 bases between them. CDR3 bases: TGTGCCAGCAGGGAAAGGGCAGGGGGGATCTACGAGCAGTACTTC. Residues: CASRERAGGIYEQYF.

V and J are TRBV7-9 and TRBJ2-1; D not resolved. V lost 3 bases, J lost 0 bases, and 15 bases lay in between. Germline loops: CDR1 SEHNR, CDR2 FQNEAQ (reference sequence). The length of the CDR3 is 17 residues. CDR3 sequence: CASSFPRESSSYNEQFF. For the CDR3, the DNA is TGTGCCAGCAGCTTCCCCCGCGAATCGAGCTCCTACAATGAGCAGTTCTTC.

This chain connects TRBV28 to TRBJ1-1; 7 bases map to TRBD1. The CDR3 loop spans 15 amino acids. The V gene end was trimmed by 6 bases and the J gene end by 4 bases; junction bases not matched to a gene: 11. Germline values: CDR1 MDHEN, CDR2 SYDVKM. CDR3 nucleotide sequence: TGTGCCAGCAGCCGCGCGACCACAGGGGCCACTGAAGCTTTCTTT. It encodes CASSRATTGATEAFF.

The V gene is TRBV5-1, the J gene TRBJ1-3; a possible D gene is TRBD1 (5 bases). The CDR3 length is 17 residues. Germline-derived CDR1 and CDR2 are SGHRS and YFSETQ. The V end lost 4 bases, the J end lost 0 bases, and 17 bases lay between the germline ends. CDR3 sequence (DNA): TGCGCCAGCAGCCGGGGGACGGACAATTACTCTGGAAACACCATATATTTT. It is translated as CASSRGTDNYSGNTIYF.